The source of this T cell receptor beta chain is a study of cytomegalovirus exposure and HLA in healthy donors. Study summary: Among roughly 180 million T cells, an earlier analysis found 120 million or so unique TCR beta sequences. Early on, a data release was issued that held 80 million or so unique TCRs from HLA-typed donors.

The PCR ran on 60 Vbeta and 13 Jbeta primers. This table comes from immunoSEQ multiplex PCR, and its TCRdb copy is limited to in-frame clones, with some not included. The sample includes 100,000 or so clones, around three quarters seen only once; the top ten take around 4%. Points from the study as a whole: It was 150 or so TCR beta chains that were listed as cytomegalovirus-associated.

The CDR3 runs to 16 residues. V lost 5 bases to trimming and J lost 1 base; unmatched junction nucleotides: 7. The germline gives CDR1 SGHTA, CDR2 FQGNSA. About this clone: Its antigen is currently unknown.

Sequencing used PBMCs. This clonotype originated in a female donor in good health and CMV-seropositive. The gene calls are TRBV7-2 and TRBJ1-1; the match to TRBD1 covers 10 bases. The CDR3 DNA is TGTGCCAGCAGCCCGACAGGGGGCGCGGGGAACACTGAAGCTTTCTTT. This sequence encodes CASSPTGGAGNTEAFF.